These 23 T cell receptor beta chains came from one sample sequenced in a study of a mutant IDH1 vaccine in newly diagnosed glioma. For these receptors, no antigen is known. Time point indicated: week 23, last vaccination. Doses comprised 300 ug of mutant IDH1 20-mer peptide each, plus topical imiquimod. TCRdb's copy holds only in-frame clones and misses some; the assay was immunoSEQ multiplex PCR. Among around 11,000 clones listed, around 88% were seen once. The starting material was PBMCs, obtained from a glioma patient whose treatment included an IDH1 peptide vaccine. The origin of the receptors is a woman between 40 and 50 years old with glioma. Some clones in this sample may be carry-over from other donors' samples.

The CDR3 DNA sequence: TGTGCCAGCAGCATACAGGGTATGAGTACCGGGGAGCTGTTTTTT. Protein product: CASSIQGMSTGELFF. V and J are TRBV5-5 and TRBJ2-2, with a tentative D call TRBD1 (6 bases). The CDR3 length is 15 residues. Trimming removed 4 bases from V and 5 bases from J, with 15 bases in between. Germline CDR1 reads SGHKS; CDR2 reads YYEKEE (reference sequence).

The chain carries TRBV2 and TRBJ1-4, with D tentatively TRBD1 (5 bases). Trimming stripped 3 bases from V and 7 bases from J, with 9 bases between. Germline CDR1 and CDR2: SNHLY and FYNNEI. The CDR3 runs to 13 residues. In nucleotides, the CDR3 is TGTGCCAGCAGTGAGCCAGGGCGTGAAAAACTGTTTTTT. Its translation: CASSEPGREKLFF.

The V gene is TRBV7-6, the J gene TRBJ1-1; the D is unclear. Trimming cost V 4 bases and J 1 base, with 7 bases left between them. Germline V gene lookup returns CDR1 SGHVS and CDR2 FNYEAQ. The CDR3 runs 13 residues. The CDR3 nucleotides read TGTGCCAGCAGCTCCTACAAGAACACTGAAGCTTTCTTT. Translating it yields CASSSYKNTEAFF.

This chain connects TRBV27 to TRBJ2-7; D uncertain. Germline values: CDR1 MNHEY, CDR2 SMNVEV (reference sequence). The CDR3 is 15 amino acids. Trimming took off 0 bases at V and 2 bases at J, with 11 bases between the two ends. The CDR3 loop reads CASSLSGANTYEQYF. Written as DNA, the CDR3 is TGTGCCAGCAGTTTATCAGGAGCCAATACCTACGAGCAGTACTTC.

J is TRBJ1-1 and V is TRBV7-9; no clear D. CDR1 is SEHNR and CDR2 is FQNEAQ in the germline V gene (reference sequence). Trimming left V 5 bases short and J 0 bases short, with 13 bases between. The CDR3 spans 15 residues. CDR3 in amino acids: CASSTIGPLNTEAFF. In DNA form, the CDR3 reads TGTGCCAGCAGCACCATCGGACCTTTGAACACTGAAGCTTTCTTT.

The CDR3 here is CASSPSGLRGELFF. CDR3 DNA: TGTGCCAGCAGTCCCTCGGGACTACGCGGGGAGCTGTTTTTT. The genes are TRBV6-5 and TRBJ2-2; 7 positions agree with TRBD2. The CDR3 sequence is 14 residues long. Looked up from germline, CDR1 is MNHEY and CDR2 is SVGAGI. The junction had 7 bases not matched to a gene; V was cut back by 5 bases and J by 7 bases.

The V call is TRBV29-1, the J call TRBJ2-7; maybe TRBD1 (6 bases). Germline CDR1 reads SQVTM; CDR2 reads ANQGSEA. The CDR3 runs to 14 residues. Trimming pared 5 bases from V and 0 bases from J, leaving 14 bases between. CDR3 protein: CSVLKDSRSYEQYF. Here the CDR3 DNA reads TGCAGCGTTCTTAAGGACAGCCGCTCCTACGAGCAGTACTTC.

CDR3 DNA sequence: TGTGCCAGTAGTATTAAACCAGGGGGCTTGTACAATGAGCAGTTCTTC. As protein: CASSIKPGGLYNEQFF. This chain links TRBV19 with TRBJ2-1; TRBD1 aligns across 8 bases. The J segment lost 4 bases and the V segment lost 3 bases, leaving 8 bases of the junction unmatched. CDR1 is LNHDA, CDR2 SQIVND, per germline (reference sequence). This CDR3 has 16 amino acids.

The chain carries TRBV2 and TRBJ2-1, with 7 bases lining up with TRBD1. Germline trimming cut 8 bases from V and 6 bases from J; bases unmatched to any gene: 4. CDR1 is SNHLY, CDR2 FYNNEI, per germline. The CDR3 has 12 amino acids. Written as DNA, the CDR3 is TGTGCCAGCCGAGGGACAGCCAATGAGCAGTTCTTC. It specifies CASRGTANEQFF.

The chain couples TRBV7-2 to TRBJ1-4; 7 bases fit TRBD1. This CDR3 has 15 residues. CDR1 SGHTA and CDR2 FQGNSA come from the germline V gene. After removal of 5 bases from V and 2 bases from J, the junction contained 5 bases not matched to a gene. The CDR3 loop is CASSHHRGTNEKLFF. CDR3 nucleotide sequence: TGTGCCAGCAGCCACCACAGGGGTACTAATGAAAAACTGTTTTTT.

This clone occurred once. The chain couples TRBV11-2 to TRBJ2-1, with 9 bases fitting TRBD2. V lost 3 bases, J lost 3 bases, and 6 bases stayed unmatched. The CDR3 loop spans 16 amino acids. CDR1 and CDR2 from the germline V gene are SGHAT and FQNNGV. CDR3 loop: CASSFLAGDYYNEQFF. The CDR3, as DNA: TGTGCCAGCAGCTTTTTAGCGGGGGATTACTACAATGAGCAGTTCTTC.

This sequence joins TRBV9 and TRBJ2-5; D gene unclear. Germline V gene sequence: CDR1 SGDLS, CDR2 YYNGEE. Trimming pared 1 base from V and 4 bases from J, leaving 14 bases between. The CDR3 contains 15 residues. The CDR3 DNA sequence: TGTGCCAGCAGCGTATGGTGGGGTCCTGGAGAGACCCAGTACTTC. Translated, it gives CASSVWWGPGETQYF. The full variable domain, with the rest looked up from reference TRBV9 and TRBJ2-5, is DSGVTQTPKHLITATGQRVTLRCSPRSGDLSVYWYQQSLDQGLQFLIQYYNGEERAKGNILERFSAQQFPDLHSELNLSSLELGDSALYFCASSVWWGPGETQYFGPGTRLLVL.

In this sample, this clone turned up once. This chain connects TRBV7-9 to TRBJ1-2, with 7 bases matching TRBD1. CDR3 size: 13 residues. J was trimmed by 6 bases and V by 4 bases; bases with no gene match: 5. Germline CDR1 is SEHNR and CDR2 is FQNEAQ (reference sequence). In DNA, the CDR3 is TGTGCCAGCAGCTCCCAGGGGGGACATGGCTACACCTTC. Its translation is CASSSQGGHGYTF. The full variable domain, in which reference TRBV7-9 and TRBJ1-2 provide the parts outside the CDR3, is DTGVSQNPRHKITKRGQNVTFRCDPISEHNRLYWYRQTLGQGPEFLTYFQNEAQLEKSRLLSDRFSAERPKGSFSTLEIQRTEQGDSAMYLCASSSQGGHGYTFGSGTRLTVV.

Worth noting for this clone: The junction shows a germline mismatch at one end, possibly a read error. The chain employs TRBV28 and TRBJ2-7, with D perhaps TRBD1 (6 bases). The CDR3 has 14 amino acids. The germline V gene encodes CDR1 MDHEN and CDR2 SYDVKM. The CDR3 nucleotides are TGTGCCAGCAGCTTATGGGACAAATTCGGCGAGCAGTACTTC. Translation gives CASSLWDKFGEQYF.

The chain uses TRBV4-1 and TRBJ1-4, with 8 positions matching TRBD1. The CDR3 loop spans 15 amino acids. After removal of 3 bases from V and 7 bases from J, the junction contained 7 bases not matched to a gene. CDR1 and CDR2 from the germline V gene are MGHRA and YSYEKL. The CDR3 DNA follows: TGCGCCAGCAGCCAGGCTACAGGGGGTGTTGAAAAACTGTTTTTT. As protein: CASSQATGGVEKLFF.

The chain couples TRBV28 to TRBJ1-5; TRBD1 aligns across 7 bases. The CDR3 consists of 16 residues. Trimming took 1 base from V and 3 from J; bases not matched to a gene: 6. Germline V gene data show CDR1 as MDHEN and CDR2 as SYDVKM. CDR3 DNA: TGTGCCAGCAGTTTATCAGGGGGTTTCACCAATCAGCCCCAGCATTTT. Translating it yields CASSLSGGFTNQPQHF.

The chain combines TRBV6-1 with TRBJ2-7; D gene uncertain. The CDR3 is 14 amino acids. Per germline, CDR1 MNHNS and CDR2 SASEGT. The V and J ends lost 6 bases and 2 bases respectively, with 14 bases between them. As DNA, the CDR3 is TGTGCCAGCAGCCCCGGATCAGTGACCTACGAGCAGTACTTC. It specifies CASSPGSVTYEQYF.

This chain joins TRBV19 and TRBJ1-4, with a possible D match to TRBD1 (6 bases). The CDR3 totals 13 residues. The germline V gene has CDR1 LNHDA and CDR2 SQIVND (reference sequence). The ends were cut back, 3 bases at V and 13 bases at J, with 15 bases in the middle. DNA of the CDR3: TGTGCCAGTAGTATTGGGGGCCGGGGGAGACTGTTTTTT. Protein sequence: CASSIGGRGRLFF.

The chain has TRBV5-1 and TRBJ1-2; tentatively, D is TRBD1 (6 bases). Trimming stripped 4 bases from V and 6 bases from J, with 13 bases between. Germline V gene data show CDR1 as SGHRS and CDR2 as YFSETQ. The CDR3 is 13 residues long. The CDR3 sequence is CASSQGSWDGYTF. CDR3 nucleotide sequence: TGCGCCAGCAGCCAGGGGAGTTGGGATGGCTACACCTTC.

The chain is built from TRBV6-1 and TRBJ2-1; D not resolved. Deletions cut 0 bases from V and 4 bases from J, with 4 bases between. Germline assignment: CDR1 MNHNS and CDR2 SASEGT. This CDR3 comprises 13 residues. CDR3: CASSEAGYNEQFF. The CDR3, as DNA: TGTGCCAGCAGTGAAGCGGGGTACAATGAGCAGTTCTTC.

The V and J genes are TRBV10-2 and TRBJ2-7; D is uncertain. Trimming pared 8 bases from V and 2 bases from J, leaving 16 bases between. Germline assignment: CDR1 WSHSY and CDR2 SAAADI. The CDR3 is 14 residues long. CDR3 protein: CASLSTPRAYEQYF. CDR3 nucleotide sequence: TGCGCCAGCCTCTCGACCCCTCGCGCCTACGAGCAGTACTTC.

CDR3 region: CAISALTTSYEQYF. DNA for the CDR3: TGTGCCATCAGTGCTCTAACAACTAGCTACGAGCAGTACTTC. This sequence joins TRBV10-3 and TRBJ2-7, with D possibly matching TRBD2 (5 bases). The CDR3 runs to 14 residues. V was trimmed by 4 bases and J by 3 bases, leaving 13 bases between them. From germline, CDR1 is ENHRY and CDR2 SYGVKD.

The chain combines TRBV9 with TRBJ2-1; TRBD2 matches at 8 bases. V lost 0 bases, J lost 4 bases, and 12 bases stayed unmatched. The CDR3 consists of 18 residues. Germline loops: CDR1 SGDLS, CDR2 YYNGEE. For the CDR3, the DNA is TGTGCCAGCAGCGTAGGGGGGAGCGGGGGCGGCGTGTACAATGAGCAGTTCTTC. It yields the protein CASSVGGSGGGVYNEQFF.